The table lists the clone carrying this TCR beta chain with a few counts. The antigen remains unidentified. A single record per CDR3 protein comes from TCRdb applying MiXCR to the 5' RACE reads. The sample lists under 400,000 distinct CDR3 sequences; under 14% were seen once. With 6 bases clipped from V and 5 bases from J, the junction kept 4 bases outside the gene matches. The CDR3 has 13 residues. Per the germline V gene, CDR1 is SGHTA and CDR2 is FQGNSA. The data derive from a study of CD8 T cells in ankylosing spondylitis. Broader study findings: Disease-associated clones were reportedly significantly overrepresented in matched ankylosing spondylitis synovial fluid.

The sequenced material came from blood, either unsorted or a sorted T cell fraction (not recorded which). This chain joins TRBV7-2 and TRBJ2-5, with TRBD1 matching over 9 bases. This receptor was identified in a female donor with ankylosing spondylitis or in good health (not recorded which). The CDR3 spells CASRRDREETQYF. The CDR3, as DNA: TGTGCCAGCAGAAGGGACAGGGAGGAGACCCAGTACTTC.